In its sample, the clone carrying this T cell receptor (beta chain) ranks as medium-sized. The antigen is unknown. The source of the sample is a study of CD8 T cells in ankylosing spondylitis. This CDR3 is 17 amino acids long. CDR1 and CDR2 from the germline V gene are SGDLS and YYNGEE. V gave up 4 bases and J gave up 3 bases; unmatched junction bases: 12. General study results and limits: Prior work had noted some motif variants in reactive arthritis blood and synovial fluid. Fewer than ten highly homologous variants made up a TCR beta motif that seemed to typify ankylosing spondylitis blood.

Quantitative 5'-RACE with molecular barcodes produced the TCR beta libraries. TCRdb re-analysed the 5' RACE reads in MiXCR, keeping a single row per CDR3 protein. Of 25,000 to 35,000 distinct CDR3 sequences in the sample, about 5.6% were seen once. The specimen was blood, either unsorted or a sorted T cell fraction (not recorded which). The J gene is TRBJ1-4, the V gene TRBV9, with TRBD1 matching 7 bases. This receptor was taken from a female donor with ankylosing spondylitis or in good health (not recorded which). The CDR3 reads CASSQNTGDAANEKLFF. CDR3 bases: TGTGCCAGCAGCCAAAATACAGGGGATGCGGCTAATGAAAAACTGTTTTTT.